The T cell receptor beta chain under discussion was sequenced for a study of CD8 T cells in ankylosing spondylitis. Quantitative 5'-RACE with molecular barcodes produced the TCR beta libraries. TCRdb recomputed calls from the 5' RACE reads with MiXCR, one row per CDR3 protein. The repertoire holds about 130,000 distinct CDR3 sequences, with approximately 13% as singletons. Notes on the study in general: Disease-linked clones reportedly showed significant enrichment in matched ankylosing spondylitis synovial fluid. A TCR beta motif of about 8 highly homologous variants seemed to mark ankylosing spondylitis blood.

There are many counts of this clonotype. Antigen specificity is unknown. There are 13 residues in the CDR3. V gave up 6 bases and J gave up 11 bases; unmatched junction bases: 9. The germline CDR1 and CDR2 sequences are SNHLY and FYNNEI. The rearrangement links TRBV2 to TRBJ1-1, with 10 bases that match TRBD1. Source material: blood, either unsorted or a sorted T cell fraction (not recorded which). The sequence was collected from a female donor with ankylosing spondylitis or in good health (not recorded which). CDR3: CASRSTGTGEAFF. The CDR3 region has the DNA TGTGCCAGCAGGAGTACCGGGACAGGGGAGGCTTTCTTT.